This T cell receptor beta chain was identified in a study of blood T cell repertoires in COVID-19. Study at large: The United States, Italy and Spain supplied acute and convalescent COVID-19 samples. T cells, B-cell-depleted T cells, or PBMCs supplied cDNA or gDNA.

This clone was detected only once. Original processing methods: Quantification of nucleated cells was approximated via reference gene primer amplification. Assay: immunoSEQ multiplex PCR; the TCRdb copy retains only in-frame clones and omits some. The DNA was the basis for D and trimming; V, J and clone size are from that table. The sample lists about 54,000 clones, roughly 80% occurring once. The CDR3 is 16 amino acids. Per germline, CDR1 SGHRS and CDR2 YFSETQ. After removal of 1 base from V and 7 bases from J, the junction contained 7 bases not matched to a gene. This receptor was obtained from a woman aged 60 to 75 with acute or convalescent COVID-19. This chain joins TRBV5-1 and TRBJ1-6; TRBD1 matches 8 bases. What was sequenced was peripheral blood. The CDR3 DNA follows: TGCGCCAGCAGCTTGTCCACGACAGGGGCGAATTCACCCCTCCACTTT. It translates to CASSLSTTGANSPLHF.